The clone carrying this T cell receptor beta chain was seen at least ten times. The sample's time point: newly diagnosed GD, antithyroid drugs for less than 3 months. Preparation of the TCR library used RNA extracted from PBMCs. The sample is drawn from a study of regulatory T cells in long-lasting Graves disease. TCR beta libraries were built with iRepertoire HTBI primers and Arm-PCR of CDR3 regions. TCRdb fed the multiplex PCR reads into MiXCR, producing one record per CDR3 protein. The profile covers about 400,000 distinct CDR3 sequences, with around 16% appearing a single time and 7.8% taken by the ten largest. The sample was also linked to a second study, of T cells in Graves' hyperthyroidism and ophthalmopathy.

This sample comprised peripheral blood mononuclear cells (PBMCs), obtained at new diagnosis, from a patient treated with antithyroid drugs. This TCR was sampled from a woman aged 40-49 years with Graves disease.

The CDR3 reads CASSRDLRRTYNEQFF. CDR3 sequence (DNA): TGTGCCAGCAGCAGGGACCTTCGCCGGACCTACAATGAGCAGTTCTTC. The genes are TRBV6-1 and TRBJ2-1; D possibly matches TRBD1 or TRBD2 (5 bases each). The CDR3 runs 16 residues. Trimming removed 6 bases from V and 2 bases from J, with 17 bases in between. Germline V gene lookup returns CDR1 MNHNS and CDR2 SASEGT.